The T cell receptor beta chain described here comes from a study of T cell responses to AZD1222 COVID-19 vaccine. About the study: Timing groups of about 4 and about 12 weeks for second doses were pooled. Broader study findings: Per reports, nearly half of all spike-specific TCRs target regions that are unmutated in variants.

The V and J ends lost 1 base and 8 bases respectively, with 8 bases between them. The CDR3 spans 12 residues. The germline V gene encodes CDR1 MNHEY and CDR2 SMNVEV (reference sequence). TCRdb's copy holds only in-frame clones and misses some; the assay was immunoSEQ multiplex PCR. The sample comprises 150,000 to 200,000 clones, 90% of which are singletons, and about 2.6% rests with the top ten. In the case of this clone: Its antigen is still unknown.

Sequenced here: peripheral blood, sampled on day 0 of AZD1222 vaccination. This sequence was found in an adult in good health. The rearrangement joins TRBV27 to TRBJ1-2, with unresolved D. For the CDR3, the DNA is TGTGCCAGCAGTTTATTGCTGGCCGGCTACACCTTC. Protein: CASSLLLAGYTF.